The clone carrying this T cell receptor (beta chain) has just a few counts. Its target is unknown. CDR1 is ENHRY and CDR2 is SYGVKD in the germline V gene. CDR3 size: 17 residues. V was shortened by 2 bases and J by 2 bases, with 19 bases between the two germline ends. This specimen belongs to a study of response to subunit inactivated influenza vaccine. Study results and caveats: Authors suggested each seasonal influenza vaccination recruits few new T cells.

MiXCR was run by TCRdb on the RT-PCR reads, yielding one entry per CDR3 protein. The sample has around 520,000 distinct CDR3 sequences, 25% seen once; the top ten hold around 1.8%. This clonotype was obtained from a man in his fifties who received an inactivated influenza vaccine. The V gene is TRBV10-3, the J gene TRBJ2-7; D tentatively fits TRBD1 or TRBD2 (5 bases each). The material sequenced was CD4+ T cells sorted from PBMCs, taken around 5 days after vaccination. The CDR3 region is CAISEPPGARTTYEQYF. For the CDR3, the DNA is TGTGCCATCAGTGAGCCGCCCGGGGCCAGGACAACCTACGAGCAGTACTTC.